The 26 T cell receptor beta chains below all came from one sample that was sequenced in a study of blood T cell repertoires in COVID-19. Some clones are missing from TCRdb's copy, which holds only in-frame ones; the method was immunoSEQ multiplex PCR. The sample has under 100,000 clones; around 86% are singletons. The sample was peripheral blood. The receptor source for this set is a woman aged 65 to 85 with acute or convalescent COVID-19.

The rearrangement uses TRBV2 and TRBJ1-2; D not certain. Germline assignment: CDR1 SNHLY and CDR2 FYNNEI. V shed 4 bases and J shed 4 bases, with 16 bases lying between them. The CDR3 contains 15 residues. The CDR3 DNA reads TGTGCCAGCAGTGGAGGAGGGAACCTTATCTATGGCTACACCTTC. Protein product: CASSGGGNLIYGYTF.

This chain connects TRBV10-2 to TRBJ2-7, with 8 nucleotides matching TRBD1. Trimming cost V 5 bases and J 6 bases; bases outside gene matches: 9. CDR3 size: 14 residues. Germline V gene lookup returns CDR1 WSHSY and CDR2 SAAADI. The chain's CDR3 is CASSSGSTGAEQYF. The CDR3 bases are TGCGCCAGCAGTTCAGGATCGACAGGGGCCGAGCAGTACTTC.

The chain combines TRBV18 with TRBJ2-5; D perhaps matches TRBD1 (5 bases). Trimming left V 6 bases short and J 1 base short, with 9 bases between. This CDR3 contains 13 residues. Germline values: CDR1 KGHSH, CDR2 LQKENI. CDR3 coding DNA: TGTGCCAGCTCTCATGACAGCCAAGAGACCCAGTACTTC. Protein: CASSHDSQETQYF. The variable domain in full, completed from reference TRBV18 and TRBJ2-5, reads NAGVMQNPRHLVRRRGQEARLRCSPMKGHSHVYWYRQLPEEGLKFMVYLQKENIIDESGMPKERFSAEFPKEGPSILRIQQVVRGDSAAYFCASSHDSQETQYFGPGTRLLVL.

V gene TRBV19 combines with J gene TRBJ2-4, with D perhaps TRBD2 (7 bases). CDR3 length equals 15 residues. Germline V lookup: CDR1 LNHDA, CDR2 SQIVND (reference sequence). The ends were cut back, 11 bases at V and 1 base at J, with 18 bases in the middle. The CDR3 loop reads CASRGGIKAKNIQYF. CDR3 coding DNA: TGTGCCTCGAGGGGGGGGATTAAGGCCAAAAACATTCAGTACTTC. The full variable domain, in which reference TRBV19 and TRBJ2-4 provide the parts outside the CDR3, is DGGITQSPKYLFRKEGQNVTLSCEQNLNHDAMYWYRQDPGQGLRLIYYSQIVNDFQKGDIAEGYSVSREKKESFPLTVTSAQKNPTAFYLCASRGGIKAKNIQYFGAGTRLSVL.

The chain recombines TRBV9 with TRBJ1-2, with no clear D. The germline V gene encodes CDR1 SGDLS and CDR2 YYNGEE. The CDR3 is made up of 15 amino acids. V was clipped by 1 base and J by 4 bases, with 14 bases between them. The CDR3 DNA reads as TGTGCCAGCAGCGTAATGATTGGCGGTCTCTATGGCTACACCTTC. Translation: CASSVMIGGLYGYTF.

V usage is TRBV11-3 and J usage is TRBJ2-1, with 11 bases identical to TRBD2. The V gene end was trimmed by 7 bases and the J gene end by 9 bases; junction bases not matched to a gene: 23. This CDR3 has 19 amino acids. Germline V gives CDR1 SGHNT, CDR2 YENEEA. Written as DNA, the CDR3 is TGTGCCAGCACACTAGCTCTTTGGCTAGCGGGGGGCAACGGGGGTGAGCAGTTCTTC. This sequence encodes CASTLALWLAGGNGGEQFF. The full variable domain, in which reference TRBV11-3 and TRBJ2-1 provide the parts outside the CDR3, is EAGVVQSPRYKIIEKKQPVAFWCNPISGHNTLYWYLQNLGQGPELLIRYENEEAVDDSQLPKDRFSAERLKGVDSTLKIQPAELGDSAVYLCASTLALWLAGGNGGEQFFGPGTRLTVL.

This chain connects TRBV5-1 to TRBJ1-1; 9 nucleotides match TRBD1. The CDR3 totals 16 residues. Germline V gives CDR1 SGHRS, CDR2 YFSETQ. V was pared by 3 bases and J by 0 bases, with 6 bases of the junction left unmatched. CDR3 coding DNA: TGCGCCAGCAGCTCTGGACAGGGGCCCATGAACACTGAAGCTTTCTTT. It specifies CASSSGQGPMNTEAFF.

The chain recombines TRBV5-1 with TRBJ1-2, with D maybe TRBD1 (5 bases). CDR1 and CDR2 from the germline V gene are SGHRS and YFSETQ. The CDR3 sequence is 13 residues long. Trimming left V 4 bases short and J 8 bases short, with 15 bases between. This CDR3 reads CASSAGPPEGYTF. The CDR3 DNA follows: TGCGCCAGCAGCGCGGGACCGCCCGAGGGCTACACCTTC.

The V call is TRBV6-1, the J call TRBJ2-7; D is ambiguous. Trimming pared 3 bases from V and 0 bases from J, leaving 6 bases between. Germline CDR1 and CDR2: MNHNS and SASEGT. CDR3 length equals 13 residues. CDR3 nucleotides: TGTGCCAGCAGTGAGGGCCACTCCTACGAGCAGTACTTC. Protein sequence: CASSEGHSYEQYF.

This clone was seen only once. The chain links TRBV24-1 to TRBJ1-2; 7 positions agree with TRBD1. After removal of 9 bases from V and 4 bases from J, the junction contained 16 bases not matched to a gene. The CDR3 is made up of 16 amino acids. Germline V gene sequence: CDR1 KGHDR, CDR2 SFDVKD. Here the CDR3 DNA reads TGTGCCACCGGGACAGTAGCCCTCTCCTCCCGCTATGGCTACACCTTC. This sequence encodes CATGTVALSSRYGYTF.

The rearrangement joins TRBV29-1 to TRBJ2-2; D call uncertain. The CDR3 has 15 residues. Trimming shortened V by 7 bases and J by 2 bases, and 17 bases separated the two germline ends. Germline assignment: CDR1 SQVTM and CDR2 ANQGSEA. The DNA of the CDR3 is TGCAGCGGGGCTGGCGACATACTTAACACCGGGGAGCTGTTTTTT. As protein: CSGAGDILNTGELFF.

This rearrangement joins TRBV4-1 to TRBJ2-2; no definite D call. The CDR3 extends over 15 amino acids. Between the trimmed V and J ends, which lost 2 bases and 6 bases, there was a span of 13 bases. CDR1 is MGHRA, CDR2 YSYEKL, per germline. The CDR3 region has the DNA TGCGCCAGCAGCCAAAAATCGGGTCAAGCCGGGGAGCTGTTTTTT. This encodes CASSQKSGQAGELFF.

The rearrangement links TRBV3-1 (or the pseudogene TRBV3-2) to TRBJ2-7; 11 bases agree with TRBD2. J lost 3 bases, V lost 3 bases, and 10 bases had no gene match. Looked up from germline, CDR1 is LGHDT and CDR2 is YNNKEL (reference sequence). The CDR3 covers 17 residues. DNA of the CDR3: TGTGCCAGCAGCCATGGAAGTAGCGGGGGGGTATACTACGAGCAGTACTTC. Its protein is CASSHGSSGGVYYEQYF.

The rearrangement links TRBV5-8 to TRBJ1-2; D perhaps matches TRBD1 (6 bases). This CDR3 comprises 14 residues. Trimming pared 3 bases from V and 1 base from J, leaving 10 bases between. CDR1 is SGHTS and CDR2 is YDEGEE in the germline V gene. The CDR3 is CASSWGGGNYGYTF. In nucleotides, the CDR3 is TGTGCCAGCAGCTGGGGGGGCGGTAACTATGGCTACACCTTC.

The chain employs TRBV5-4 and TRBJ2-5; possible D gene TRBD1, 6 bases. The V end was cut by 4 bases, the J end by 4 bases, with 14 bases between. The germline V gene has CDR1 SGHNT and CDR2 YYREEE (reference sequence). There are 14 residues in the CDR3. The DNA of the CDR3 is TGTGCCAGCAGCCCGGACAGAGTGGGAGAGACCCAGTACTTC. Its protein product is CASSPDRVGETQYF.

This clone was detected only once. The rearrangement uses TRBV19 and TRBJ1-4; the D gene is possibly TRBD1 (5 bases). Germline CDR1 reads LNHDA; CDR2 reads SQIVND (reference sequence). This CDR3 has 15 residues. Trimming took off 8 bases at V and 8 bases at J, with 21 bases between the two ends. CDR3 sequence: CASGGRGLAEEKLFF. The CDR3 coding sequence is TGTGCCAGTGGAGGGCGGGGCCTGGCAGAGGAAAAACTGTTTTTT.

V gene TRBV11-2 combines with J gene TRBJ2-1, with 9 nucleotides matching TRBD1. The germline CDR1 and CDR2 sequences are SGHAT and FQNNGV. The CDR3 length is 17 residues. V was clipped by 4 bases and J by 1 base; unmatched bases: 8. DNA for the CDR3: TGTGCCAGCAGCTCTTCCTCGACAGGGGGTTCCTACAATGAGCAGTTCTTC. This gives the protein CASSSSSTGGSYNEQFF.

This chain joins TRBV21-1 and TRBJ2-1; the DNA was not compared with TRBD2, the D call given in the table. TRBV21-1 corresponds to a pseudogene. CDR3 length: 16 amino acids. The CDR3 sequence is CASSKLSNYPYNEQFF. The CDR3 DNA sequence: TGTGCCAGCAGCAAACTATCAAACTATCCGTACAATGAGCAGTTCTTC.

This clone was picked up a small number of times. The V and J genes are TRBV11-2 and TRBJ1-6; D is unclear. V dropped 5 bases and J dropped 7 bases, with 15 bases sitting between them. Per germline, CDR1 SGHAT and CDR2 FQNNGV. This CDR3 region has 15 residues. The CDR3 reads CASSPIGGRNSPLHF. CDR3 nucleotides: TGTGCCAGCAGCCCCATTGGCGGTAGAAATTCACCCCTCCACTTT.

V gene TRBV7-3 combines with J gene TRBJ1-1; no reliable D call. Per germline, CDR1 SGHTA and CDR2 FQGTGA. V lost 1 base, J lost 4 bases, and 13 bases lay in between. The CDR3 is made up of 15 amino acids. CDR3 sequence: CASSLSRELGTEAFF. The CDR3 nucleotides read TGTGCCAGCAGCTTAAGTCGGGAACTGGGCACTGAAGCTTTCTTT.

With respect to this clone: A junction end diverges from the germline sequence, so it may reflect a read error. This rearrangement joins TRBV7-7 to TRBJ2-1; TRBD2 aligns across 8 bases. Per germline, CDR1 SSHAT and CDR2 FNYEAQ (reference sequence). CDR3 length: 15 residues. CDR3 region: CASSSVPGLGNEQFF. The CDR3 bases are TGTGCTAGCAGCTCCGTCCCGGGACTAGGCAATGAGCAGTTCTTC.

The CDR3 sequence: CAREPGTGRWCDTEAFF. CDR3 in DNA: TGTGCCAGAGAGCCCGGGACAGGGAGATGGTGCGACACTGAAGCTTTCTTT. V and J are TRBV27 and TRBJ1-1; 9 bases align to TRBD1. Germline-derived CDR1 and CDR2 are MNHEY and SMNVEV (reference sequence). This CDR3 has 17 residues. The trim removed 9 bases at V and 3 bases at J, leaving 17 bases unmatched.

The rearrangement links TRBV6-6 to TRBJ1-1; D ambiguous. The V end was cut by 0 bases, the J end by 2 bases, with 7 bases between. Germline-derived CDR1 and CDR2 are MNHNY and SVGAGI (reference sequence). The CDR3 extends over 14 amino acids. CDR3 DNA sequence: TGTGCCAGCAGTTACTCGAACATTAACACTGAAGCTTTCTTT. Amino acids: CASSYSNINTEAFF.

The chain couples TRBV5-6 to TRBJ1-6; D is possibly TRBD1 (5 bases). CDR3 length equals 14 residues. Germline CDR1 reads SGHDT; CDR2 reads YYEEEE. V lost 2 bases to trimming and J lost 7 bases, with 10 bases between them. The CDR3 is CASSLRGLNSPLHF. CDR3 DNA sequence: TGTGCCAGCAGCTTAAGGGGCCTGAATTCACCCCTCCACTTT.

This chain connects TRBV19 to TRBJ1-4; 7 bases line up with TRBD1. V shed 5 bases and J 4 bases; nucleotides not matched to a gene: 7. The CDR3 totals 15 residues. Per germline, CDR1 LNHDA and CDR2 SQIVND (reference sequence). In nucleotides, the CDR3 is TGTGCCAGTAGTCTCCACACAGGGGTTAATGAAAAACTGTTTTTT. Its protein product is CASSLHTGVNEKLFF.

The table lists this clone with a count of one. The rearrangement links TRBV19 to TRBJ2-2, with D possibly being TRBD2 (5 bases). Looked up from germline, CDR1 is LNHDA and CDR2 is SQIVND (reference sequence). V was shortened by 4 bases and J by 3 bases, with 12 bases between the two germline ends. This CDR3 spans 15 amino acids. The CDR3 sequence is CASSTVDLYTGELFF. DNA of the CDR3: TGTGCCAGTAGTACCGTGGACTTATACACCGGGGAGCTGTTTTTT.